This T cell receptor beta chain was found in a study of neurological immune-mediated disorders. Synthesis of cDNA was carried out by template-switch 5'RACE. The reaction used 10-nucleotide random UMIs. One entry per CDR3 protein, called by TCRdb with MiXCR from the 5' RACE reads. The sample lists 45,000 to 70,000 distinct CDR3 sequences; approximately 4.1% were seen once. The V segment lost 6 bases and the J segment 1 base; nucleotides outside the gene matches: 5. This CDR3 has 14 amino acids. CDR1 and CDR2 (germline): DFQATT, SNEGSKA (reference sequence). Study conclusions and caveats: The multiple sclerosis repertoire cluster was not associated with any clinical or MRI feature. Multiple sclerosis patients had less TCR clonal expansion than even healthy controls, unlike HTLV-1-associated myelopathy.

The sample holds many counts of this clonotype. Its antigen is still unknown. V and J are TRBV20-1 and TRBJ2-7, with 11 bases lining up with TRBD1. The source material was PBMCs. The receptor comes from a man aged 50-59 years with multiple sclerosis. CDR3 in amino acids: CSAGGTGGSYEQYF. The CDR3 DNA reads TGCAGTGCAGGAGGGACAGGGGGTTCCTACGAGCAGTACTTC.